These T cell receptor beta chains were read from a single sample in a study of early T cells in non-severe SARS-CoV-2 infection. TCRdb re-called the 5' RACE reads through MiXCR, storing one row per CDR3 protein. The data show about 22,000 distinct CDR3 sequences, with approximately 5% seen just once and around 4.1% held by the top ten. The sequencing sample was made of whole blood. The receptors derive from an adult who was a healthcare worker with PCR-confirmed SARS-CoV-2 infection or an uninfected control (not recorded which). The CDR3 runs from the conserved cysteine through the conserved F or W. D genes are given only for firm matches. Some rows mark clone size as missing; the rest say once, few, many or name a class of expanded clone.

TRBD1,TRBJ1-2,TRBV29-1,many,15,CSARSGTGFGYGYTF,TGCAGCGCCCGTTCCGGGACAGGGTTTGGCTATGGCTACACCTTC
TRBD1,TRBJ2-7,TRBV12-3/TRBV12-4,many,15,CASRGTPGGRREQYF,TGTGCCAGCAGGGGGACACCAGGGGGCAGGCGGGAGCAGTACTTC
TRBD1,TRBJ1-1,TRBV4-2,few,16,CASSQDLTGDNTEAFF,TGTGCCAGCAGCCAAGATCTAACAGGGGATAACACTGAAGCTTTCTTT
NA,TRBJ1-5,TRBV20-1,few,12,CSAQGLAEAQHF,TGCAGTGCTCAGGGCCTCGCCGAGGCCCAGCATTTT
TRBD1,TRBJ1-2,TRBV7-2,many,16,CASSLVGRGQDYGYTF,TGTGCCAGCAGCTTAGTGGGCAGGGGGCAGGACTATGGCTACACCTTC
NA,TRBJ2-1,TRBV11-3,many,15,CASSPRLGSYNEQFF,TGTGCCAGCAGCCCCCGACTAGGGTCCTACAATGAGCAGTTCTTC
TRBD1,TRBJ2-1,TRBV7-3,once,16,CVSSRQGGPNNNEQFF,TGTGTCAGCAGCAGACAGGGTGGCCCGAATAACAATGAGCAGTTCTTC
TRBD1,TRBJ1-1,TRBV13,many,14,CASSLGVGQGVAFF,TGTGCCAGCAGCTTAGGGGTTGGCCAGGGGGTGGCTTTCTTT
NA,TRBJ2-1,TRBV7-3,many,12,CASSPGRNEQFF,TGTGCCAGCAGCCCCGGAAGGAATGAGCAGTTCTTC
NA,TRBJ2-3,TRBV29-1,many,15,CSVEDGGPHADTQYF,TGCAGCGTTGAAGACGGCGGACCACACGCAGATACGCAGTATTTT
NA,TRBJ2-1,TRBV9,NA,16,CASSVAGVGSYNEQFF,TGTGCCAGCAGCGTAGCCGGGGTGGGCTCCTACAATGAGCAGTTCTTC
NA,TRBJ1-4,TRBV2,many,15,CASSPKGGPNEKLFF,TGTGCCAGCAGCCCGAAGGGGGGACCTAATGAAAAACTGTTTTTT